This TCR beta chain was recorded in a study of cytomegalovirus exposure and HLA in healthy donors. Study background: From 190 million or so T cells, an earlier analysis saw 117 million unique TCR beta sequences. Findings and limits, study-wide: Researchers reported in a later analysis that a missense DCLRE1C variant was tied to TCR beta V- and J-gene trimming. When the data were analyzed later, several of the most significant clusters appeared to be linked to common viral pathogens. Diagnosis of cytomegalovirus status made by the classifier reportedly showed high specificity and sensitivity.

The germline V and J ends were trimmed by 2 bases and 4 bases, with 9 bases remaining between them. CDR1 and CDR2 from the germline V gene are GTSNPN and SVGIG (reference sequence). The CDR3 is 14 residues long. Regarding this clone: No antigen is known for it.

PCR employed 60 Vbeta and 13 Jbeta primers. Profiled with immunoSEQ multiplex PCR; TCRdb holds only in-frame clones, not every one. Among more than 110,000 clones listed, over 75% were seen once. This sequence joins TRBV30 and TRBJ1-6; D is possibly TRBD1 (5 bases). Sequenced material: PBMCs. The receptor was derived from a woman between 50 and 59 years old in good health and CMV-seropositive. As DNA, the CDR3 is TGTGCCTGGAGTAACGGGGGGTATAATTCACCCCTCCACTTT. This gives the protein CAWSNGGYNSPLHF.